The rows below give T cell receptor beta chains drawn from one sample of a study of T cell changes during pregnancy in multiple sclerosis. Assay used: immunoSEQ multiplex PCR; TCRdb lists only in-frame clones, some missing. The sample comprises roughly 45,000 clones, 85% to 95% of which are singletons, and 3.9% rests with the top ten. Sequencing was performed on CD8+ T cells from peripheral blood mononuclear cells, taken after pregnancy. These receptors were taken from a female donor with multiple sclerosis, enrolled in a pregnancy study. Both conserved end residues are part of each CDR3. The D gene is left open where the match is weak. Rows may omit the clone size; those that give it use once, few, many or a size class.

. | TRBJ1-1 | once | TRBV7-2 | CASSLGSGGNTEAFF | TGTGCCAGCAGCTTAGGGAGTGGAGGGAACACTGAAGCTTTCTTT
TRBD1 | TRBJ2-7 | once | TRBV7-2 | CASSASGGVAYEQYF | TGTGCCAGCAGCGCCTCAGGGGGCGTTGCGTACGAGCAGTACTTC
. | TRBJ2-3 | . | TRBV4-3 | CASSHSTTAPLTDTQYF | TGCGCCAGCAGCCATTCCACTACCGCACCGCTTACGGATACGCAGTATTTT
TRBD1 | TRBJ1-1 | . | TRBV7-8 | CASSTGTGLNTEAFF | TGTGCCAGCAGCACCGGGACAGGGTTGAACACTGAAGCTTTCTTT
. | TRBJ1-2 | medium-sized | TRBV6-1 | CASRGGANYGYTF | TGTGCCAGCAGGGGGGGGGCTAACTATGGCTACACCTTC
TRBD1 | TRBJ1-2 | . | TRBV29-1 | CSVEVMTGNYGYTF | TGCAGCGTTGAAGTTATGACAGGGAACTATGGCTACACCTTC
. | TRBJ1-1 | . | TRBV7-6 | CASSLTGLRNTEAFF | TGTGCCAGCAGCCTAACAGGGTTGAGGAACACTGAAGCTTTCTTT
TRBD1 | TRBJ1-2 | . | TRBV11-2 | CASSRTGDRSGYTF | TGTGCCAGCAGCAGAACAGGGGACCGGTCTGGCTACACCTTC
. | TRBJ2-5 | . | TRBV18 | CASSPGGGSQETQYF | TGTGCCAGCTCACCGGGAGGAGGGTCCCAAGAGACCCAGTACTTC
. | TRBJ1-1 | once | TRBV7-6 | CASSIGDTGTEAFF | TGTGCCAGCAGCATAGGGGACACGGGCACTGAAGCTTTCTTT
. | TRBJ1-3 | . | TRBV7-6 | CASSYGGNSGNTIYF | TGTGCCAGCAGCTACGGCGGAAACTCTGGAAACACCATATATTTT
TRBD1 | TRBJ1-5 | . | TRBV27 | CASREGQAGNQPQHF | TGTGCCAGTAGAGAAGGACAGGCGGGCAATCAGCCCCAGCATTTT
. | TRBJ2-7 | . | TRBV11-3 | CASTLPPDSHEQYF | TGTGCCAGTACCCTCCCCCCGGACAGTCACGAGCAGTACTTC
TRBD1 | TRBJ1-1 | . | TRBV5-4 | CASSLGVGTGREAFF | TGTGCCAGCAGCTTGGGGGTCGGGACAGGGCGTGAAGCTTTCTTT
TRBD1 | TRBJ2-7 | . | TRBV11-2 | CASSSPSDRAYEQYF | TGTGCCAGCAGCTCTCCTTCGGACAGGGCATACGAGCAGTACTTC
TRBD1 | TRBJ2-7 | . | TRBV18 | CASSPGQGHEQYF | TGTGCCAGCTCACCGGGACAGGGCCACGAGCAGTACTTC
TRBD2 | TRBJ2-7 | . | TRBV7-9 | CASSWSGLAGVEQYF | TGTGCCAGCAGCTGGTCCGGACTAGCGGGAGTAGAGCAGTACTTC
. | TRBJ1-1 | . | TRBV4-1 | CASSHKDSLNTEAFF | TGCGCCAGCAGCCATAAAGACAGTCTGAACACTGAAGCTTTCTTT
. | TRBJ2-2 | . | TRBV27 | CASTNTGELFF | TGTGCCAGCACTAACACCGGGGAGCTGTTTTTT
TRBD2 | TRBJ2-7 | . | TRBV19 | CASTHRGLAGPSFPYEQYF | TGTGCCAGTACCCATAGGGGGCTAGCGGGGCCCAGTTTTCCTTACGAGCAGTACTTC